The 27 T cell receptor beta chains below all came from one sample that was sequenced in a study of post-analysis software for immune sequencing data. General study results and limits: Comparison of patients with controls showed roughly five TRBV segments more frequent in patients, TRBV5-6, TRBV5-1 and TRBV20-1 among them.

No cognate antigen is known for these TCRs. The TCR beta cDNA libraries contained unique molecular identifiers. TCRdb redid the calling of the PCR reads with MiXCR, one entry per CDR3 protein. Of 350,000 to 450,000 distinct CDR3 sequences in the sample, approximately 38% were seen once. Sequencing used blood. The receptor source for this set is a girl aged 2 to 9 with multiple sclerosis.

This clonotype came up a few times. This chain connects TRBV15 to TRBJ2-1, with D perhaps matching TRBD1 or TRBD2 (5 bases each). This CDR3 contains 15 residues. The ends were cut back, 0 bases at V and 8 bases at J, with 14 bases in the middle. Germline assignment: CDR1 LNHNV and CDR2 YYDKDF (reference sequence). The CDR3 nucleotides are TGTGCCACCAGCAGAGATGGGGGTTGGAGAGATGAGCAGTTCTTC. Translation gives CATSRDGGWRDEQFF.

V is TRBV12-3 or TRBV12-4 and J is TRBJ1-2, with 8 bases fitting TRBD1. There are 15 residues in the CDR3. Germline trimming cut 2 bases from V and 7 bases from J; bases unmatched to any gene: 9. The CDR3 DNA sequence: TGTGCCAGCAGTTTAAGACAGGGGAGGATTGGTGGCTACACCTTC. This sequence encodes CASSLRQGRIGGYTF.

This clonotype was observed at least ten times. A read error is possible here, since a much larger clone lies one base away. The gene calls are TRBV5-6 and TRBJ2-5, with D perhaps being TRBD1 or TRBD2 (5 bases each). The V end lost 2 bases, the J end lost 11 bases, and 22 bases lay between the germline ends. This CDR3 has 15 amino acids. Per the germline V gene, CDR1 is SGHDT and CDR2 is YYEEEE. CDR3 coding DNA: TGTGCCAGCAGCTTTTCCGGGACCCCTTACAATGAGCAGTACTTC. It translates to CASSFSGTPYNEQYF.

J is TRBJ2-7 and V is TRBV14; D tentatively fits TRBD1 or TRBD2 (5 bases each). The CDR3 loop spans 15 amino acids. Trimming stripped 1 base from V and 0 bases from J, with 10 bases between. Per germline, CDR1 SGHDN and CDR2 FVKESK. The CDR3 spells CASSQGGTSSYEQYF. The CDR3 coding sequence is TGTGCCAGCAGCCAAGGAGGGACCAGCTCCTACGAGCAGTACTTC.

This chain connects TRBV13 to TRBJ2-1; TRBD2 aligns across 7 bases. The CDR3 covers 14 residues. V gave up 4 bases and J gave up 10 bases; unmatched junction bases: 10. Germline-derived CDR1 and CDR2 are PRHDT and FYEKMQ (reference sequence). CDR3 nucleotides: TGTGCCAGCAGCTCTCCCTTGGGGAGGGAAGAGCAGTTCTTC. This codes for CASSSPLGREEQFF. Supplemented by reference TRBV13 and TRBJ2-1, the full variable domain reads AAGVIQSPRHLIKEKRETATLKCYPIPRHDTVYWYQQGPGQDPQFLISFYEKMQSDKGSIPDRFSAQQFSDYHSELNMSSLELGDSALYFCASSSPLGREEQFFGPGTRLTVL.

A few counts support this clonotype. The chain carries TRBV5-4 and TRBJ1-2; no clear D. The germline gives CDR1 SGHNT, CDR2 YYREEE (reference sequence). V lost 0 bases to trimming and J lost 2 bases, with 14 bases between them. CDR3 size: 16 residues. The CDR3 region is CASSLGAVQRNYGYTF. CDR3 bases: TGTGCCAGCAGCTTGGGGGCCGTACAGAGAAACTATGGCTACACCTTC.

CDR3 DNA sequence: TGTGCCACCAGTGATTCAGGACGACTGAACACTGAAGCTTTCTTT. Amino acid sequence: CATSDSGRLNTEAFF. The rearrangement joins TRBV24-1 to TRBJ1-1; D is unresolved. The CDR3 covers 15 residues. V lost 2 bases and J lost 0, with 9 bases in between. The germline V gene encodes CDR1 KGHDR and CDR2 SFDVKD.

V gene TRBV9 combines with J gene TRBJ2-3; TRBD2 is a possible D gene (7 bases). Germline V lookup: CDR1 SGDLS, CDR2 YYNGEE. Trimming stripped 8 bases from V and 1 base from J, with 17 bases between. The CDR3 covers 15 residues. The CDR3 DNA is TGTGCCAGTGGGGGGGGCAGCGGCCGCACAGATACGCAGTATTTT. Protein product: CASGGGSGRTDTQYF.

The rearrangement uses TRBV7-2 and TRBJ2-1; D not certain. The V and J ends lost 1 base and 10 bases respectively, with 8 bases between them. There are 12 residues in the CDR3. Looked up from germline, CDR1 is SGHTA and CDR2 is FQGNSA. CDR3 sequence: CASSLGRTEQFF. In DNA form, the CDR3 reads TGTGCCAGCAGCTTAGGTAGAACCGAGCAGTTCTTC.

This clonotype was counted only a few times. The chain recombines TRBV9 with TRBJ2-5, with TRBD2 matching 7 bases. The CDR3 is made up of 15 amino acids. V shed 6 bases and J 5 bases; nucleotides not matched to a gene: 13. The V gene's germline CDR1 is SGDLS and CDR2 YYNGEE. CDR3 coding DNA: TGTGCCAGCACTGTGCTTGGGGCGCGGGAGGAGACCCAGTACTTC. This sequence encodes CASTVLGAREETQYF.

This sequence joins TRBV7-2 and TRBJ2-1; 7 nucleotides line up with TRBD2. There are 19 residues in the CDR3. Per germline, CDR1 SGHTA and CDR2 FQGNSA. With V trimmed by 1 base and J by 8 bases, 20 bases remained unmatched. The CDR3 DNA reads TGTGCCAGCAGCTTAGTTAGGGTAAATCAGCGGGAACTTAAAGATGAGCAGTTCTTC. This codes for CASSLVRVNQRELKDEQFF.

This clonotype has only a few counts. The CDR3: CASSYQVGLATDTQYF. CDR3 DNA sequence: TGTGCCAGCAGTTACCAAGTGGGACTAGCCACAGATACGCAGTATTTT. The gene calls are TRBV7-2 and TRBJ2-3; 9 bases match TRBD2. The CDR3 has 16 amino acids. The V gene end was trimmed by 6 bases and the J gene end by 2 bases; junction bases not matched to a gene: 9. Per the germline V gene, CDR1 is SGHTA and CDR2 is FQGNSA.

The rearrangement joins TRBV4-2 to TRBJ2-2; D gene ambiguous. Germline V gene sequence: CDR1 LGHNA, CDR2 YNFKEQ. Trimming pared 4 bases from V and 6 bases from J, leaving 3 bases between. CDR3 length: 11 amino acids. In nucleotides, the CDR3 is TGTGCCAGCAGCCCCTCCGGGGAGCTGTTTTTT. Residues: CASSPSGELFF.

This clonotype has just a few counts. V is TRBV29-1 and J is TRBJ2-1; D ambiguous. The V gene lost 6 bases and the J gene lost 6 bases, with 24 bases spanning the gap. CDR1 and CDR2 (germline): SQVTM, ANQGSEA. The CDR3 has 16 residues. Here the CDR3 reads CSVYPSVGADSNEQFF. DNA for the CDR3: TGCAGCGTGTACCCTTCGGTAGGCGCTGACTCCAATGAGCAGTTCTTC.

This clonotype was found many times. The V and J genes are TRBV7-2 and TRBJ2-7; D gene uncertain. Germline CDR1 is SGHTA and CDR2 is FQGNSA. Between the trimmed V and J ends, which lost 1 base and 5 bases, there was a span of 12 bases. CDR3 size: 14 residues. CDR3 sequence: CASSLEVTGDEQYF. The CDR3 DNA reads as TGTGCCAGCAGCTTAGAGGTGACGGGCGACGAGCAGTACTTC.

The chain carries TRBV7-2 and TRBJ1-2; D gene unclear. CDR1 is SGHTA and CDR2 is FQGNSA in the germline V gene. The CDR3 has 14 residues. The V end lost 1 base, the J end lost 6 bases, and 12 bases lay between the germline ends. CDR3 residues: CASSLVGPRDGYTF. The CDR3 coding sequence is TGTGCCAGCAGCTTAGTCGGACCACGGGATGGCTACACCTTC.

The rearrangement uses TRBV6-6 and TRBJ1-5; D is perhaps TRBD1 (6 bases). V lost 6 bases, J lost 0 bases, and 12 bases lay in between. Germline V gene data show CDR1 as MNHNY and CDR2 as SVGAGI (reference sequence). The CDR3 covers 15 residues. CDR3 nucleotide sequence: TGTGCCAGCAGGTCCCAGGGACATAGCAATCAGCCCCAGCATTTT. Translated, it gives CASRSQGHSNQPQHF.

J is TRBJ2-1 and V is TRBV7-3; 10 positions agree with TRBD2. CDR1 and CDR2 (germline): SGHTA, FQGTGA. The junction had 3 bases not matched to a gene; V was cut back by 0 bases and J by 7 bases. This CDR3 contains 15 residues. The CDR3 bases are TGTGCCAGCAGCTTAACACTAGCGGGGAGTAATGAGCAGTTCTTC. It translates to CASSLTLAGSNEQFF.

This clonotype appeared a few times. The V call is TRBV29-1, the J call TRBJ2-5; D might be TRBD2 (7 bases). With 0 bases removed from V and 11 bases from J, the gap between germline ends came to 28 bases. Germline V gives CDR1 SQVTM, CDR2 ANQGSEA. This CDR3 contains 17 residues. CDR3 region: CSVEDLRDISQAGEQYF. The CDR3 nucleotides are TGCAGCGTTGAAGATCTTAGGGACATCTCACAGGCGGGGGAGCAGTACTTC.

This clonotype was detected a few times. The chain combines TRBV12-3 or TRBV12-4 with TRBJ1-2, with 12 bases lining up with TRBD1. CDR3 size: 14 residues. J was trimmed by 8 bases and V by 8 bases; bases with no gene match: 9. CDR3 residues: CASGGTGGAGGYTF. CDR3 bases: TGTGCCAGCGGCGGGACAGGGGGCGCAGGGGGCTACACCTTC.

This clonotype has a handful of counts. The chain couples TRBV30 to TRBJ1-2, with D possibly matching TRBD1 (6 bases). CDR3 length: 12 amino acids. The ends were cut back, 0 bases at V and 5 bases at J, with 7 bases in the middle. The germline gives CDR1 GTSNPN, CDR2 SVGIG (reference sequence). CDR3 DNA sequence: TGTGCCTGGAGTGTAGGGGGATATGGCTACACCTTC. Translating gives CAWSVGGYGYTF.

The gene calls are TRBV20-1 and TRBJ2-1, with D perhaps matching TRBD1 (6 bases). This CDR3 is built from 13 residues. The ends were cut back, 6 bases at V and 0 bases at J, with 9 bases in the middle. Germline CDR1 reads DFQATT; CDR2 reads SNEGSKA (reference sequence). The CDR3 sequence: CSAVDSSYNEQFF. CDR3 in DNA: TGCAGTGCCGTGGACAGCTCCTACAATGAGCAGTTCTTC.

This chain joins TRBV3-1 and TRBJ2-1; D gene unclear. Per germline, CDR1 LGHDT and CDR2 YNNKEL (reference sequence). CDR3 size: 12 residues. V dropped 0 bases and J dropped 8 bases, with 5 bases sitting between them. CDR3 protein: CASSQDPHEQFF. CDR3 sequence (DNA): TGTGCCAGCAGCCAAGATCCCCATGAGCAGTTCTTC.

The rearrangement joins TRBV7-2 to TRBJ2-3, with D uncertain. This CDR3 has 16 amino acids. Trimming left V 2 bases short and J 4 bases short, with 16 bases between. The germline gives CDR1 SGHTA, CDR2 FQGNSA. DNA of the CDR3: TGTGCCAGCAGCTTATCCCCGCCTGGTGGGGCAGATACGCAGTATTTT. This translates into CASSLSPPGGADTQYF.

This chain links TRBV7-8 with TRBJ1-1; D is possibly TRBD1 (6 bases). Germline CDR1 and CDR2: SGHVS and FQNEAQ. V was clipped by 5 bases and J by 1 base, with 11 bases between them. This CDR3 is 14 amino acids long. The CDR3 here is CASSPDRANTEAFF. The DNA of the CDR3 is TGTGCCAGCAGCCCGGACAGAGCGAACACTGAAGCTTTCTTT.

The DNA for the CDR3 is TGCAGCGTTGTAGGGGGGAGGGACTCCTACGAGCAGTACTTC. Translated, it gives CSVVGGRDSYEQYF. The chain carries TRBV29-1 and TRBJ2-7, with D perhaps TRBD2 (7 bases). Germline assignment: CDR1 SQVTM and CDR2 ANQGSEA. The CDR3 sequence is 14 residues long. V lost 4 bases, J lost 0 bases, and 13 bases lay in between.

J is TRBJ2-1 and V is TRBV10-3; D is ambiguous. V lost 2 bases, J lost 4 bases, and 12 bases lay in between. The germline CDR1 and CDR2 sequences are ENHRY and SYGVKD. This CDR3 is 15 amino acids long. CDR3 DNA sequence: TGTGCCATCAGTGAGACAGCCTCTTATTACAATGAGCAGTTCTTC. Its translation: CAISETASYYNEQFF.